Given below is one TCR beta chain in context. The data stem from a study of blood T cell repertoires in COVID-19. Study-level information: The United States, Italy and Spain supplied acute and convalescent COVID-19 samples.

Original methodology: Amplification with reference gene primers provided the estimates of nucleated cell counts. TCRdb's table, derived via immunoSEQ multiplex PCR, lists solely in-frame clones and lacks some. The DNA was the basis for D and trimming; V, J and clone size are from that table. The data show roughly 60,000 clones, 81% seen once. In germline, CDR1 is SGHTA, CDR2 FQGTGA. The ends lost 5 bases at V and 5 bases at J; junction bases unmatched: 8. The CDR3 covers 16 residues. The receptor comes from an elderly man with acute or convalescent COVID-19. The sequenced sample was peripheral blood. V gene TRBV7-3 combines with J gene TRBJ2-3, with 12 nucleotides matching TRBD2. CDR3 nucleotide sequence: TGTGCCAGCAGCCAAGGACTAGCGGGGCTCAAAGATACGCAGTATTTT. It yields the protein CASSQGLAGLKDTQYF.